This TCR beta chain comes out of a study of response to subunit inactivated influenza vaccine. General study findings and limits: Few additional T cells are recruited per seasonal influenza vaccination, authors suggested.

One entry per CDR3 protein results from TCRdb running MiXCR on the RT-PCR reads. The data contain approximately 160,000 distinct CDR3 sequences, approximately 11% of them singletons. About this clonotype: Its target is not known.

Germline lookup yields CDR1 MDHEN and CDR2 SYDVKM. This CDR3 region has 16 residues. The V segment lost 3 bases and the J segment 3 bases; nucleotides outside the gene matches: 8. The source was CD8+ T cells sorted from PBMCs, collected 23 to 25 months after vaccination. This sequence originates from a man aged 50 to 69 who received an inactivated influenza vaccine. The chain is built from TRBV28 and TRBJ2-3, with TRBD2 matching over 8 bases. Here the CDR3 reads CASSFGGAGVTDTQYF. CDR3 coding DNA: TGTGCCAGCAGTTTTGGAGGAGCGGGAGTTACAGATACGCAGTATTTT.